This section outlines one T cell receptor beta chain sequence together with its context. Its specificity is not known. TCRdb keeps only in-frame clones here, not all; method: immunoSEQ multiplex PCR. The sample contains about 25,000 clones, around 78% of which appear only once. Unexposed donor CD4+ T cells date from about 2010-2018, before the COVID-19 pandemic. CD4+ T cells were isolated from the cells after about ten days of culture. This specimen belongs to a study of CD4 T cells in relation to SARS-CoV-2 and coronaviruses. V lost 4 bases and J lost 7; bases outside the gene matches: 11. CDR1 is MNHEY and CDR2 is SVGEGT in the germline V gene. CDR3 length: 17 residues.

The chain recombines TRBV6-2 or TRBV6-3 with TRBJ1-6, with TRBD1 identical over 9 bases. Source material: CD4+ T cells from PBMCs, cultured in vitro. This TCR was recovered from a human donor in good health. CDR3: CASSSVPGQGRNSPLHF. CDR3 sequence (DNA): TGTGCCAGCAGTTCCGTCCCGGGACAGGGTAGAAATTCACCCCTCCACTTT.